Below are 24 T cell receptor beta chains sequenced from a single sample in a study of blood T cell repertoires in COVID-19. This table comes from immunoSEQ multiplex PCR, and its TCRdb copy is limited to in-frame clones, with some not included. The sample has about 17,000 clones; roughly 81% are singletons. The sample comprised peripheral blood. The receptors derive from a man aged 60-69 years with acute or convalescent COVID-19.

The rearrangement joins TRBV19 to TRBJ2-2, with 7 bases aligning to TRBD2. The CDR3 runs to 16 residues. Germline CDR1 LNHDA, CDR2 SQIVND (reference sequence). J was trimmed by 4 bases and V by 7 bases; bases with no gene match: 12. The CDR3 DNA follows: TGTGCCAGTACGACTGGGAGGGGCCCGGCCACCGGGGAGCTGTTTTTT. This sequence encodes CASTTGRGPATGELFF.

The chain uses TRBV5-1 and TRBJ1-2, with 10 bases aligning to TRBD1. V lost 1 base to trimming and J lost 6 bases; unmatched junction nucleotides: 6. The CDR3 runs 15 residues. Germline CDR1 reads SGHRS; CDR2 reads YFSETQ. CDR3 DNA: TGCGCCAGCAGCTTGTTTGGGACAGGGGTCGATGGCTACACCTTC. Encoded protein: CASSLFGTGVDGYTF.

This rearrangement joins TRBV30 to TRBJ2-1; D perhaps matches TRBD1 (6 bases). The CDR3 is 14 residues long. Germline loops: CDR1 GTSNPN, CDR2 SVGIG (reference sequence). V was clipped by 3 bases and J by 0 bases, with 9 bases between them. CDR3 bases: TGTGCCTGGAGAACAGGGAGCTCCTACAATGAGCAGTTCTTC. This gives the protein CAWRTGSSYNEQFF. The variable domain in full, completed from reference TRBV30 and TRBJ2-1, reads SQTIHQWPATLVQPVGSPLSLECTVEGTSNPNLYWYRQAAGRGLQLLFYSVGIGQISSEVPQNLSASRPQDRQFILSSKKLLLSDSGFYLCAWRTGSSYNEQFFGPGTRLTVL.

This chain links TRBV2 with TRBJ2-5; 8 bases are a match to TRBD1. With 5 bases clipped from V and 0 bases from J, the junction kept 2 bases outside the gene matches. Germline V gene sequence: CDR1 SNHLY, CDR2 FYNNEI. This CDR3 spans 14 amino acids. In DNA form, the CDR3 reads TGTGCCAGCAGTTACAGGGGGTACCAAGAGACCCAGTACTTC. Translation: CASSYRGYQETQYF.

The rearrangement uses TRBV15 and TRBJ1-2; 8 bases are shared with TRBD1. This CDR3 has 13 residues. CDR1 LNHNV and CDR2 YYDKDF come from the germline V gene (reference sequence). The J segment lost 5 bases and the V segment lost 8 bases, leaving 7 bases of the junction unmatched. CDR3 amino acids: CATAGGLAYGYTF. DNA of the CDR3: TGTGCCACCGCAGGGGGCCTTGCTTATGGCTACACCTTC.

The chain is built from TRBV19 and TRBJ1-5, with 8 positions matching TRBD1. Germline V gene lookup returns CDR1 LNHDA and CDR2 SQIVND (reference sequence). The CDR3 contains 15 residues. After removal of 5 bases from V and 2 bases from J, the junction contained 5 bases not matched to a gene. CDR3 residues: CASSHWGQGNQPQHF. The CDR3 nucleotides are TGTGCCAGTAGTCACTGGGGACAGGGCAATCAGCCCCAGCATTTT. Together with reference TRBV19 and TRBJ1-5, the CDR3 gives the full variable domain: DGGITQSPKYLFRKEGQNVTLSCEQNLNHDAMYWYRQDPGQGLRLIYYSQIVNDFQKGDIAEGYSVSREKKESFPLTVTSAQKNPTAFYLCASSHWGQGNQPQHFGDGTRLSIL.

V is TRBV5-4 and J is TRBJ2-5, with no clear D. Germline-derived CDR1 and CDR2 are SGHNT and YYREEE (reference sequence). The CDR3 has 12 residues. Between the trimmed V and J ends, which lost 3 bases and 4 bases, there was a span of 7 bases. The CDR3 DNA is TGTGCCAGCAGCTCCCCAGGAGAGACCCAGTACTTC. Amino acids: CASSSPGETQYF.

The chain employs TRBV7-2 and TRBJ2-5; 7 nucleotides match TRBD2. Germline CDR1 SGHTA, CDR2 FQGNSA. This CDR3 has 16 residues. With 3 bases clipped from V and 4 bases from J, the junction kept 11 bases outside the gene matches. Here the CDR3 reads CASSFQGGSIVETQYF. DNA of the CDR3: TGTGCCAGCAGCTTCCAGGGAGGGTCCATCGTAGAGACCCAGTACTTC.

CDR3 in DNA: TGTGCCAGCGCTGGCCGCGGGGATAATGAAAAACTGTTTTTT. Its translation: CASAGRGDNEKLFF. The chain carries TRBV6-6 and TRBJ1-4; D remains ambiguous. Trimming stripped 8 bases from V and 4 bases from J, with 14 bases between. The CDR3 is 14 residues long. Germline lookup yields CDR1 MNHNY and CDR2 SVGAGI (reference sequence).

CDR3 nucleotide sequence: TGTGCCAGCAGCTTAGCGGGGCAAGGAGATACGCAGTATTTT. It encodes CASSLAGQGDTQYF. The chain joins TRBV7-9 to TRBJ2-3, with TRBD1 as a possible D gene (5 bases). The V gene's germline CDR1 is SEHNR and CDR2 FQNEAQ (reference sequence). The CDR3 contains 14 residues. Trimming left V 0 bases short and J 5 bases short, with 9 bases between.

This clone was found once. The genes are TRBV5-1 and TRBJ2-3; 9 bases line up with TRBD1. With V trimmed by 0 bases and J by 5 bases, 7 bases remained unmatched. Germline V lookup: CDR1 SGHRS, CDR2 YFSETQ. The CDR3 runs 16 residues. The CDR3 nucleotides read TGCGCCAGCAGCTTGGCAACAGGGGGCCCCATAGATACGCAGTATTTT. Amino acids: CASSLATGGPIDTQYF.

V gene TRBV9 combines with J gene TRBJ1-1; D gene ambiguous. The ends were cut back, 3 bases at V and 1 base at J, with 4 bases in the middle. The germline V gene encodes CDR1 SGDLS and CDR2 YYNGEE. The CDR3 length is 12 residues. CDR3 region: CASSAGNTEAFF. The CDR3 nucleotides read TGTGCCAGCAGCGCAGGGAACACTGAAGCTTTCTTT.

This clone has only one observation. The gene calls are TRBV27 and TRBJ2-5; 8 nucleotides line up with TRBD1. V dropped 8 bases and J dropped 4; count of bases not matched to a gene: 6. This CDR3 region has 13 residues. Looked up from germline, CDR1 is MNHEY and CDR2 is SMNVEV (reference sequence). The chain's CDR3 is CASGDDRGETQYF. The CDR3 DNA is TGTGCCAGCGGAGATGACAGGGGAGAGACCCAGTACTTC.

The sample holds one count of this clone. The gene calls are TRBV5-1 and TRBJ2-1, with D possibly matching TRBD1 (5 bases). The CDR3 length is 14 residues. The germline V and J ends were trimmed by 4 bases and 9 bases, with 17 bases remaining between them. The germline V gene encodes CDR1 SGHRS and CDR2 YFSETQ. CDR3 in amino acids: CASSLTGAYLEQFF. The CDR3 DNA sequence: TGCGCCAGCAGCCTCACAGGAGCTTATCTTGAGCAGTTCTTC.

Written as DNA, the CDR3 is TGTGCCAGCAGACTACAGGGGGCAGGGGACACTGAAGCTTTCTTT. Protein product: CASRLQGAGDTEAFF. The J gene is TRBJ1-1, the V gene TRBV7-8, with TRBD1 identical over 9 bases. The germline V gene has CDR1 SGHVS and CDR2 FQNEAQ. The CDR3 totals 15 residues. V trimming: 6 bases; J trimming: 3 bases; junction bases outside the gene matches: 8.

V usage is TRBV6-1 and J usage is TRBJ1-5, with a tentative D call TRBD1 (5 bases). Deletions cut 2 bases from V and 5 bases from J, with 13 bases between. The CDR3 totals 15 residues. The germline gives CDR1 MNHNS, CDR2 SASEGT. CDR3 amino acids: CASSEWRDLYQPQHF. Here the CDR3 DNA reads TGTGCCAGCAGTGAATGGAGGGACCTTTATCAGCCCCAGCATTTT.

CDR3 nucleotide sequence: TGTGCCAGCAGCCGAACAGGGGGTGGCACTGAAGCTTTCTTT. Translating it yields CASSRTGGGTEAFF. The chain uses TRBV13 and TRBJ1-1; the match to TRBD1 covers 8 bases. The length of the CDR3 is 14 residues. CDR1 is PRHDT, CDR2 FYEKMQ, per germline (reference sequence). V lost 5 bases and J lost 4; bases outside the gene matches: 6.

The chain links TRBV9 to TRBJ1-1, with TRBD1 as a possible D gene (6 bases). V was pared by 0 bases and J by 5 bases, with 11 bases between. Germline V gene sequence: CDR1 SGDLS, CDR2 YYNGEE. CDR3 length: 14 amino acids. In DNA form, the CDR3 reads TGTGCCAGCAGCGTAGGGACAGTCGGGACTGAAGCTTTCTTT. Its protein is CASSVGTVGTEAFF.

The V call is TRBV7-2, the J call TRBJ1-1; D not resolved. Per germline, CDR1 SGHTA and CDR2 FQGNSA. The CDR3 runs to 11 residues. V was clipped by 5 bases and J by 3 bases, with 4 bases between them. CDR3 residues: CASSPYTEAFF. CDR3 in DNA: TGTGCCAGCAGCCCCTACACTGAAGCTTTCTTT.

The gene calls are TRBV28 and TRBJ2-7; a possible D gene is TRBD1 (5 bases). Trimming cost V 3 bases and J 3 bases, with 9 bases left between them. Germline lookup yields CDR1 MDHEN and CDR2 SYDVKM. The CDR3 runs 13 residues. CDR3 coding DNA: TGTGCCAGCAGTTTGAGCAGGGACTACGAGCAGTACTTC. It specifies CASSLSRDYEQYF.

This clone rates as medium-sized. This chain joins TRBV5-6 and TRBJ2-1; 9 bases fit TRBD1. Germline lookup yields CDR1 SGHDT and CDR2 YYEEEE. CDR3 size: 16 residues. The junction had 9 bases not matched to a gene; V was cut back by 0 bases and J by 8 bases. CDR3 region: CASSLDLGTGIDEQFF. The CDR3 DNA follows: TGTGCCAGCAGCTTGGATTTAGGGACAGGGATCGATGAGCAGTTCTTC. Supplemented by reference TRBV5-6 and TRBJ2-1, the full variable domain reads DAGVTQSPTHLIKTRGQQVTLRCSPKSGHDTVSWYQQALGQGPQFIFQYYEEEERQRGNFPDRFSGHQFPNYSSELNVNALLLGDSALYLCASSLDLGTGIDEQFFGPGTRLTVL.

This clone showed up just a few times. DNA for the CDR3: TGCGCCAGCAGCTTCGGAAGACAGGAGACCAAAAACATTCAGTACTTC. As protein: CASSFGRQETKNIQYF. J is TRBJ2-4 and V is TRBV5-1; maybe TRBD1 (6 bases). V was cut by 2 bases and J by 2 bases, with 14 bases left in between. This CDR3 is built from 16 residues. Germline-derived CDR1 and CDR2 are SGHRS and YFSETQ.

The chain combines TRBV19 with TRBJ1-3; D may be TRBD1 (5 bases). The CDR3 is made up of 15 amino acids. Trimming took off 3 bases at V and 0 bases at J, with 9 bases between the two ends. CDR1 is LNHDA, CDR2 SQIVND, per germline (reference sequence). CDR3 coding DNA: TGTGCCAGTAGTATTCGACAGAGCTCTGGAAACACCATATATTTT. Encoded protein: CASSIRQSSGNTIYF.

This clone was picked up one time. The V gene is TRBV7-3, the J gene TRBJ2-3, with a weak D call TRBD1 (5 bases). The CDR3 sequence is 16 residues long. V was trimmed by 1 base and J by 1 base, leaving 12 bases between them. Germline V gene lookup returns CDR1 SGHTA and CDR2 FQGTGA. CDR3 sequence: CASSLKVGQRTDTQYF. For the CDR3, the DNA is TGTGCCAGCAGCTTAAAGGTGGGGCAGCGCACAGATACGCAGTATTTT.